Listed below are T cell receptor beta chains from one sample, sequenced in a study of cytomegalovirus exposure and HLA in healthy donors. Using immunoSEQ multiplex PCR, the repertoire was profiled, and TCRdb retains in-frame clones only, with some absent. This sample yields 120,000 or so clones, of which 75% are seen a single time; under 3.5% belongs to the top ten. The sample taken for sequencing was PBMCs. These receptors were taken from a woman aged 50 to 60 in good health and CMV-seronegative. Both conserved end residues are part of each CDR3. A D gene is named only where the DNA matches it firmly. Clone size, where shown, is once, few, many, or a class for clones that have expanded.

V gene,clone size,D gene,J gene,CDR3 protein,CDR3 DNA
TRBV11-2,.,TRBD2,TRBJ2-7,CASSFKGATSGTYEQYF,TGTGCCAGCAGCTTTAAGGGGGCGACTAGCGGAACCTACGAGCAGTACTTC
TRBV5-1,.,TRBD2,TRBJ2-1,CASSLLTSGRDNEQFF,TGCGCCAGCAGCTTACTGACTAGCGGGAGGGACAATGAGCAGTTCTTC
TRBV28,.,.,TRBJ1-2,CASSPPFLNRGYTF,TGTGCCAGCAGCCCCCCCTTTCTAAACCGGGGCTACACCTTC
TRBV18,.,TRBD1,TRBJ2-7,CASSNEGTGGSYEQYF,TGTGCCAGCTCAAACGAAGGGACAGGAGGCAGCTACGAGCAGTACTTC
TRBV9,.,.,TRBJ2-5,CASSPLSGGQETQYF,TGTGCCAGCAGCCCCCTATCTGGGGGGCAAGAGACCCAGTACTTC
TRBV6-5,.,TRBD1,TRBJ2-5,CASSYGTGVGETQYF,TGTGCCAGCAGTTACGGGACAGGGGTTGGAGAGACCCAGTACTTC
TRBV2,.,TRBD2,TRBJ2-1,CASSETGGYNEQFF,TGTGCCAGCAGTGAGACGGGAGGCTATAATGAGCAGTTCTTC
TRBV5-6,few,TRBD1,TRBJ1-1,CASSLGGTGNTEAFF,TGTGCCAGCAGCTTGGGGGGGACAGGTAACACTGAAGCTTTCTTT
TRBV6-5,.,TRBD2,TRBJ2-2,CASSSDLAGEIGELFF,TGTGCCAGCAGTTCCGACCTAGCGGGAGAAATCGGGGAGCTGTTTTTT
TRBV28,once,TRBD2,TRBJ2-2,CASSLTSGRARLSGELFF,TGTGCCAGCAGCCTGACTAGCGGGAGAGCCCGGTTATCCGGGGAGCTGTTTTTT
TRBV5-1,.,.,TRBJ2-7,CASNLADSYEQYF,TGCGCCAGCAATCTGGCGGACTCCTACGAGCAGTACTTC
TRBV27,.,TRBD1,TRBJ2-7,CASSFITGGKYEQYF,TGTGCCAGCAGTTTTATTACAGGGGGCAAATACGAGCAGTACTTC
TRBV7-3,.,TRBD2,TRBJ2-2,CASSSAGLAGEEGTGELFF,TGTGCCAGCAGCTCAGCGGGACTAGCGGGAGAGGAGGGCACCGGGGAGCTGTTTTTT
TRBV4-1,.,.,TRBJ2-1,CASSQPTKTIDEQFF,TGCGCCAGCAGCCAACCGACGAAGACAATCGATGAGCAGTTCTTC
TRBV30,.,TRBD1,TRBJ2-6,CAWSARTGGSGANVLTF,TGTGCCTGGAGTGCCCGGACAGGGGGTTCTGGGGCCAACGTCCTGACTTTC
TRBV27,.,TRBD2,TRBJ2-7,CASSPTTSGRYEQYF,TGTGCCAGCAGTCCAACGACTAGCGGACGCTACGAGCAGTACTTC